This TCR beta chain appears in the sequencing data of a study of T cell repertoires and Cas9 in healthy adults (dated by TCRdb to between 2017 and 2018). At the level of the whole study: Within the CD4 and CD8 compartments, the researchers characterized SpCas9-reactive T cells in terms of multi-effector potency, cytotoxicity and lineage determination. This study looked at whether people already carry T cell immunity to the Streptococcus pyogenes Cas9 nuclease (SpCas9), the enzyme used in CRISPR gene editing.

CDR1 and CDR2 are drawn from the germline V gene: SGHTA, FQGNSA. Germline trimming amounts to 2 bases on V and 5 bases on J, with 6 as the count of junction bases outside the gene matches. Measured from the cysteine to the phenylalanine, the CDR3 is 15 residues long. The read is trimmed to its CDR3 DNA, 45 bases read in frame from base 1. What the work shows at the level of the full study, not this receptor alone: In vitro, the proliferation and function of SpCas9-reactive effector T cells were reported to be mitigated by SpCas9-reactive regulatory T cells.

Libraries were prepared through the immunoSEQ multiplex PCR assay. The source is immuneACCESS, and TCRdb retained only in-frame sequences with V and J called. Part of the clones is not carried over; for the studies checked, unresolved V genes explain less than half of this, and the remainder is unexplained. The sample table records fewer than 15,000 clones; approximately 91% of these occur just once. The top ten clones comprise roughly 2% of the sample. To note about this clone: Its antigen is unknown. No base quality information exists; no much larger clone differs at one position.

Healthy humans were used as donors in the study. Recombination linked TRBV7-2 to TRBJ1-1; 9 middle bases align to TRBD1. The TCR was taken from a human donor in good health. The sample consisted of Tregs (CD4+, CD25+, CD127-, CD137-, CD154-) from PBMCs; culture status not recorded. The CDR3 sequence is CASSLTGGRWTEAFF. The sequenced DNA: TGTGCCAGCAGCTTAACAGGGGGCCGGTGGACTGAAGCTTTCTTT.